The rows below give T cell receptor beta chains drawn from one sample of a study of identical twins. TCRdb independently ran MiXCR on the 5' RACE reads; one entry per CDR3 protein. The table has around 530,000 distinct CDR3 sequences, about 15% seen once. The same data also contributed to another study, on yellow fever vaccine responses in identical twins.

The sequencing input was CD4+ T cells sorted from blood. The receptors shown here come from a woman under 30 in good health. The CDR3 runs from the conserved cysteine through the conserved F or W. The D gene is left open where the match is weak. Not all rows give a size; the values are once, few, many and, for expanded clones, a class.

TGTGCCACCTATTCCCAGGGGACACCTAGCACAGATACGCAGTATTTT,CATYSQGTPSTDTQYF,TRBV6-2/TRBV6-3,TRBJ2-3,NA,NA
TGTGCCAGCAGTCCTAGGACGGACGGCTATGGCTACACCTTC,CASSPRTDGYGYTF,TRBV6-1,TRBJ1-2,NA,NA
TGTGCCAGCAGCTCTCGGACCGGAGGAGTCAATGAGCAGTTCTTC,CASSSRTGGVNEQFF,TRBV7-8,TRBJ2-1,NA,many
TGCGCCAGCAGCCAAGTTTTCAACTCCTACAATGAGCAGTTCTTC,CASSQVFNSYNEQFF,TRBV4-1,TRBJ2-1,NA,NA
TGTGCCAGCAGTTTTGCGAGAGGCACAGATACGCAGTATTTT,CASSFARGTDTQYF,TRBV28,TRBJ2-3,NA,few
TGCAGCGTTGGAATCGGTGAAGCTTTCTTT,CSVGIGEAFF,TRBV29-1,TRBJ1-1,NA,NA
TGTGCCAGCAGCTTTAAACCAGGGATCCAAGAGACCCAGTACTTC,CASSFKPGIQETQYF,TRBV11-2,TRBJ2-5,NA,NA
TGTGCCAGCAGTTTGTCGGAATGGGGCTCCTACGAGCAGTACTTC,CASSLSEWGSYEQYF,TRBV27,TRBJ2-7,NA,NA
TGTGCCAGCAGTTCCCCGGGGAGGGTAGAGCAGTTCTTC,CASSSPGRVEQFF,TRBV6-5,TRBJ2-1,TRBD2,NA
TGCAGCGTTCATGACCCCCAGCGCGAGCAGTACTTC,CSVHDPQREQYF,TRBV29-1,TRBJ2-7,NA,NA
TGTGCCACCAGCAGAGATTTGGCTAGCGGGAGTCGTGAGCAGTTCTTC,CATSRDLASGSREQFF,TRBV15,TRBJ2-1,TRBD2,NA
TGTGCCAGCAGTTTTAAAAACATTCAGTACTTC,CASSFKNIQYF,TRBV6-6,TRBJ2-4,NA,NA
TGCGCCAGCAGCTTGGACGGGTTTGCGTCCGGGGAGCTGTTTTTT,CASSLDGFASGELFF,TRBV5-1,TRBJ2-2,NA,NA
TGCGCCAGCAGCCTCCGACAGGGGGCAGGGGATGAGCAGTTCTTC,CASSLRQGAGDEQFF,TRBV4-1,TRBJ2-1,TRBD1,few
TGTGCCAGCAGTTTACCAACCAGCCTAAACTATGGCTACACCTTC,CASSLPTSLNYGYTF,TRBV28,TRBJ1-2,NA,few
TGCAGTGCTTCTAAGATAGCGGGCGGGGAGCTGTTTTTT,CSASKIAGGELFF,TRBV20-1,TRBJ2-2,TRBD2,few
TGCGCCAGCAGTGCCCCGGACAGGGTGGGCACAGATACGCAGTATTTT,CASSAPDRVGTDTQYF,TRBV10-2,TRBJ2-3,TRBD1,NA
TGTGCCAGCAGGAAGAAAACAGGGGCGGCCGGTGAGGTCGCGAACACCGGGGAGCTGTTTTTT,CASRKKTGAAGEVANTGELFF,TRBV21-1,TRBJ2-2,NA,NA
TGTGCCAGCAGCTTAAGAGATAACACTGAAGCTTTCTTT,CASSLRDNTEAFF,TRBV7-9,TRBJ1-1,NA,few
TGTGCCAGCAGTGGGCAGGCACTAGCCAAAAACATTCAGTACTTC,CASSGQALAKNIQYF,TRBV28,TRBJ2-4,NA,few
TGTGCCAGCAGTATCTACGGGAGGACAGATACGCAGTATTTT,CASSIYGRTDTQYF,TRBV6-1,TRBJ2-3,TRBD2,many
TGTGCCAGCAGGAAAGCGGGGGGAAGTCGATTAACAGATACGCAGTATTTT,CASRKAGGSRLTDTQYF,TRBV6-1,TRBJ2-3,TRBD2,NA
TGTGCCAGCAGCTTAGTAGGGCGGGATCAAGAGACCCAGTACTTC,CASSLVGRDQETQYF,TRBV7-7,TRBJ2-5,NA,NA
TGTGCCAGCAGTTACTCGATTTTAGCCTACAATGAGCAGTTCTTC,CASSYSILAYNEQFF,TRBV6-2/TRBV6-3,TRBJ2-1,NA,NA
TGTGCCAGCAGCTTAGGACTAGCGGCCGTCAATGAGCAGTTCTTC,CASSLGLAAVNEQFF,TRBV7-7,TRBJ2-1,TRBD2,NA
TGTGCCAGCAGCCTAATTGGGGCAACTAATGAAAAACTGTTTTTT,CASSLIGATNEKLFF,TRBV7-8,TRBJ1-4,NA,NA
TGCGCCAGCAGCTTCCGGACTAGCGGGACCGGGGAGCTGTTTTTT,CASSFRTSGTGELFF,TRBV5-1,TRBJ2-2,TRBD2,NA
TGTGCCAGCTTGGGCTCTGGGAAAGAGACCCAGTACTTC,CASLGSGKETQYF,TRBV2,TRBJ2-5,NA,NA
TGCGCCAGCAGCTTGGAGGGACTAATGGAGACCCAGTACTTC,CASSLEGLMETQYF,TRBV5-1,TRBJ2-5,TRBD2,many
TGCAGCGGCCGCACGGGACAGGGCACCTACGAGCAGTACTTC,CSGRTGQGTYEQYF,TRBV29-1,TRBJ2-7,TRBD1,NA
TGTGCCAGCATGTTTCTGCCGGGACCTACAGATACGCAGTATTTT,CASMFLPGPTDTQYF,TRBV2,TRBJ2-3,NA,many
TGCGCCAGCAGCTTCGAGGGGGCCGGCGAGCAGTACTTC,CASSFEGAGEQYF,TRBV5-1,TRBJ2-7,TRBD1,NA
TGTGCCAGCAGTCGTCAGGGGGCCCCGAACACCGGGGAGCTGTTTTTT,CASSRQGAPNTGELFF,TRBV12-3/TRBV12-4,TRBJ2-2,TRBD1,few
TGTGCCAGCAGCTTAGCGGGGGCAGATACGCAGTATTTT,CASSLAGADTQYF,TRBV7-2,TRBJ2-3,NA,many
TGCGCCAGCAGAGAAGGACTAGTCTATGAGCAGTTCTTC,CASREGLVYEQFF,TRBV5-1,TRBJ2-1,TRBD2,many
TGCGCCAGCAGCCCCGGGGAGGCTCGCGGAAAACTGTTTTTT,CASSPGEARGKLFF,TRBV5-1,TRBJ1-4,NA,few
TGTGCCAGCAGCCTCCGGGACACCCCGAGATTGAACACTGAAGCTTTCTTT,CASSLRDTPRLNTEAFF,TRBV7-9,TRBJ1-1,NA,few
TGTGCCAGCAGTTTAGTTCCAGGGAAGAACACTGAAGCTTTCTTT,CASSLVPGKNTEAFF,TRBV12-3/TRBV12-4,TRBJ1-1,NA,few
TGTGCCAGCAGAGGGACGCCGATGAACACTGAAGCTTTCTTT,CASRGTPMNTEAFF,TRBV6-4,TRBJ1-1,NA,NA
TGTGCCAGCAGCGCCAGCGGGGGAAACTACAATGAGCAGTTCTTC,CASSASGGNYNEQFF,TRBV7-2,TRBJ2-1,TRBD2,NA
TGCGCCAGCAGCCAATCGCCCCAACAGGGGTACAATGAGCAGTTCTTC,CASSQSPQQGYNEQFF,TRBV4-1,TRBJ2-1,TRBD1,few
TGTGCCATCAGGGAGTCGGGCGATACGCAGTATTTT,CAIRESGDTQYF,TRBV10-3,TRBJ2-3,NA,NA
TGCAGTGCCAACCCAACCGGACTAGCGGGACAAGAGACCCAGTACTTC,CSANPTGLAGQETQYF,TRBV20-1,TRBJ2-5,TRBD2,NA
TGTGCCAGCAGCTCCGACCGGGGGGGCCTGGATGAGCAGTTCTTC,CASSSDRGGLDEQFF,TRBV5-5,TRBJ2-1,TRBD2,few
TGTGCCAGCAGTTGGGGGATTTCGGACAGGGGGCTTGATGAGCAGTTCTTC,CASSWGISDRGLDEQFF,TRBV12-3/TRBV12-4,TRBJ2-1,TRBD1,few
TGTGCCAGCAGCCAAAGGACAGGGCGTGATGAGCAGTTCTTC,CASSQRTGRDEQFF,TRBV3-1,TRBJ2-1,TRBD1,NA
TGTGCCAGCAGTTCTCGTACCACCGGGGAGCTGTTTTTT,CASSSRTTGELFF,TRBV28,TRBJ2-2,NA,NA
TGTGCCAGCAGCGTTTCCGCGGGGGAGTTCACAGATACGCAGTATTTT,CASSVSAGEFTDTQYF,TRBV9,TRBJ2-3,TRBD2,NA
TGCAGTGCTGGCGGACAGGGAAGGGAGCAGTACTTC,CSAGGQGREQYF,TRBV20-1,TRBJ2-7,TRBD1,few
TGCAGTGCCACCGCAGCCACTAGCGGGGGGAGGGCAGATACGCAGTATTTT,CSATAATSGGRADTQYF,TRBV20-1,TRBJ2-3,TRBD2,few
TGTGCCAGCAGTTACATCCAAGGACGGGAGCAGTTCTTC,CASSYIQGREQFF,TRBV6-6,TRBJ2-1,NA,NA
TGTGCCAGCAGCCAAGCACGGGGGCAGAGTTTGGCCAACGTCCTGACTTTC,CASSQARGQSLANVLTF,TRBV3-1,TRBJ2-6,NA,NA
TGTGCCAGCAGCGACAAAAGATGGTCCTATAATTCACCCCTCCACTTT,CASSDKRWSYNSPLHF,TRBV7-9,TRBJ1-6,NA,many
TGTGCCAGCAAGAAACAGGGTGGTACAGATACGCAGTATTTT,CASKKQGGTDTQYF,TRBV6-1,TRBJ2-3,NA,few
TGCGCCAGCAGCTTGGTAGTCGGGGGGACCGCCGGGGAGCTGTTTTTT,CASSLVVGGTAGELFF,TRBV5-1,TRBJ2-2,TRBD2,NA
TGCGTCTCAGGGGCCCCAAACTATGGCTACACCTTC,CVSGAPNYGYTF,TRBV20-1,TRBJ1-2,NA,few
TGCGCCAGCAGCTTGGAACAGGGGGCTAGCTACACCTTC,CASSLEQGASYTF,TRBV5-1,TRBJ1-2,TRBD1,few